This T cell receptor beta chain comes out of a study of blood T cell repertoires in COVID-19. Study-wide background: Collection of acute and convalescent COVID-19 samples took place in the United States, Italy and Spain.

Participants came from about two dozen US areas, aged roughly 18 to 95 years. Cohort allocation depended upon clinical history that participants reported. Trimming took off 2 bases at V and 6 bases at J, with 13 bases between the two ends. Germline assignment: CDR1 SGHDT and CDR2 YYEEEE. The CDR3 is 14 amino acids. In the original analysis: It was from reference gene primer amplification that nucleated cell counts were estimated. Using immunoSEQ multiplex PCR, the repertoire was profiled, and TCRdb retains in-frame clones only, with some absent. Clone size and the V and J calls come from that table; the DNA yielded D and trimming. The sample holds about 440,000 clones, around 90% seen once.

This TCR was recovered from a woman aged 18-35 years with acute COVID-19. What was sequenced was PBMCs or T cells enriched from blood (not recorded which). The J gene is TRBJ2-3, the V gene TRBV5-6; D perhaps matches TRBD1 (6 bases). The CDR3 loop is CASSFYQGTDTQYF. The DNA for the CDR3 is TGTGCCAGCAGCTTTTATCAGGGGACGGATACGCAGTATTTT. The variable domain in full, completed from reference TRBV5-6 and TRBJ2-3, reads DAGVTQSPTHLIKTRGQQVTLRCSPKSGHDTVSWYQQALGQGPQFIFQYYEEEERQRGNFPDRFSGHQFPNYSSELNVNALLLGDSALYLCASSFYQGTDTQYFGPGTRLTVL.